The present T cell receptor (beta chain) was sequenced within a study of PD-1 blockade in mismatch repair-deficient tumors. Findings and caveats of the study: Rapid post-treatment expansion, then contraction, generally preceding radiologic response, marked tumor-resident clones.

Details on this clone: The target antigen is unknown.

CDR3 length: 13 amino acids. V shed 5 bases and J shed 2 bases, with 13 bases lying between them. The germline gives CDR1 GTSNPN, CDR2 SVGIG (reference sequence). The data were produced by immunoSEQ multiplex PCR, yet TCRdb's version contains in-frame clones alone and is incomplete. The table includes about 63,000 clones, 70% to 90% detected once. PCR or immunohistochemistry showed mismatch repair deficiency in every enrolled patient. TCRs were sequenced from three patients responding to pembrolizumab. The chain couples TRBV30 to TRBJ2-7; D not resolved. The TCR was taken from an adult with mismatch repair-deficient cancer. The sample was peripheral blood, taken 52 weeks after starting pembrolizumab. CDR3 protein: CAWGGDAPYEQYF. The CDR3 DNA sequence: TGTGCCTGGGGCGGTGATGCTCCCTACGAGCAGTACTTC.